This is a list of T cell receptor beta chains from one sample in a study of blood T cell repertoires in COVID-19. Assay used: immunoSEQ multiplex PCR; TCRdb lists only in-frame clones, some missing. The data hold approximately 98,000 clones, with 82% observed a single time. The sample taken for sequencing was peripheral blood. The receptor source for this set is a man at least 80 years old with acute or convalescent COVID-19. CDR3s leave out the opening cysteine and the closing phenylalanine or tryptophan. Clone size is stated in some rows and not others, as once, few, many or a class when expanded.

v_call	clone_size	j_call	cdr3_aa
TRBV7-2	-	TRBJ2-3	ASSLNWEGAGGPLDTQY
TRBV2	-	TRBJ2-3	ASTPRGWAGGKDTQY
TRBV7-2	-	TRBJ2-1	ASSLLLAGPNNEQF
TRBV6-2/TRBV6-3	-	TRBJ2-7	ASSLQDYEQY
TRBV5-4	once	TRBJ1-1	ASSLGRGDTEAF
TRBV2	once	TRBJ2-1	ASTRGLAGYNEQF
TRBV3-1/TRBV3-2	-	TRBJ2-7	ASSSPRGGDSYEQY
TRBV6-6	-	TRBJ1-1	ASSYSMDSEAF
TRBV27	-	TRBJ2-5	ASSFTDRVQETQY
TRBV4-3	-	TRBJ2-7	ASSQDLRGGIYEQY
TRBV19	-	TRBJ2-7	ASRGGAYEQY
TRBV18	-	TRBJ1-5	ASSPRGGSNQPQH
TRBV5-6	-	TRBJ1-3	ASSGPGQGSNTIY
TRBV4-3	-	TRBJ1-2	ASSQISTGKSGYT
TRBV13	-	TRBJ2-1	ASSLSRQGANEQF
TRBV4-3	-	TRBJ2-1	ASSQDPGGQVYNEQF
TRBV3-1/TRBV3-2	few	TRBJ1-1	ASRKAGGKETEAF
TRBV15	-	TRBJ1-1	ATSEERRTVL
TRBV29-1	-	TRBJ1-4	SFRTPGTGAEKLF
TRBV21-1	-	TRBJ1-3	ASSKEWGVPANTIY
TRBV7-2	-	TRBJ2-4	ASSGGITLNIQY